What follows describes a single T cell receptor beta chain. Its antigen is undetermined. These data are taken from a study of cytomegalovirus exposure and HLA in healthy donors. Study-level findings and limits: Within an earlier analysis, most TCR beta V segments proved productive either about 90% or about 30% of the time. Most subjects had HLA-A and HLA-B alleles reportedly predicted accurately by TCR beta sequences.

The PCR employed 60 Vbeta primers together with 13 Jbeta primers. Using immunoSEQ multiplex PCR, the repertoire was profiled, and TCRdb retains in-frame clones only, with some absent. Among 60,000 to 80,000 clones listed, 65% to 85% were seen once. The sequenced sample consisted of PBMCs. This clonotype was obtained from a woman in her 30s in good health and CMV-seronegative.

This CDR3 reads CASSLGIRQEARETQYF. CDR3 DNA sequence: TGTGCCAGCAGCTTAGGAATTCGACAGGAGGCTAGGGAGACCCAGTACTTC. This chain connects TRBV7-8 to TRBJ2-5, with D perhaps TRBD1 (6 bases). With 1 base removed from V and 5 bases from J, the gap between germline ends came to 20 bases. The CDR3 contains 17 residues. CDR1 is SGHVS, CDR2 FQNEAQ, per germline.